This TCR beta chain was recovered during a study of T cell repertoires in cytomegalovirus infection (dated by TCRdb to the late 2010s). As for the study more broadly: Donor HLA type was relevant to the analysis, because carriage of CMV infection together with the matching HLA type was indicated by public TCR beta signatures.

V lost 0 bases and J lost 6 bases; the stretch between them is 15 bases long. CDR1 SGHAT and CDR2 FQNNGV are derived from the germline V gene. Inclusive of the bounding cysteine and phenylalanine, the CDR3 is 15 residues long. CDR3 DNA is the only sequence kept; it has 45 bases, read in frame from the first base. Sequenced using an Illumina HiSeq 1500. The raw public reads went through TCRdb reprocessing: fastp at Q25, MiXCR clone calling, in-frame beta chains kept. Identical CDR3 protein sequences are pooled into one entry, listed with their most common genes and DNA. For this sample the table gives 200,000 to 300,000 distinct CDR3 sequences, of which over 9% were detected only once. 1.5% to 2% of the sample comes from the top ten. Paper-wide results and their limitations: The ex vivo response was dominated by HLA-C-restricted CMV-specific TCR beta clonotypes, and the single most frequent clonotype in two of eight donors was supplied by these HLA-C-restricted clonotypes. Carriers of CMV infection plus the relevant HLA type were discriminated by the cumulative frequency of public TCR beta family members in the study cohort and in an independent roughly 340-donor cohort.

This clonotype was found many times. Its antigen is still unknown. No base qualities exist here, and no much larger clone lies one base off it. The sequencing sample was made of PBMCs. The sequence is built from TRBV11-2 and TRBJ2-7; TRBD2 might be the D gene, on 5 matching bases. The clonotype was recovered from a human donor in good health (CMV status not recorded). Some clones in this sample may be carry-over from other donors' samples. This receptor has the CDR3 CASSLDLASRGEQYF. The sequenced DNA is TGTGCCAGCAGCTTAGATTTGGCCTCCCGGGGCGAGCAGTACTTC. Here the CDR3 is joined to the reference TRBV11-2 and TRBJ2-7 genes, and the full variable domain is: EAGVAQSPRYKIIEKRQSVAFWCNPISGHATLYWYQQILGQGPKLLIQFQNNGVVDDSQLPKDRFSAERLKGVDSTLKIQPAKLEDSAVYLCASSLDLASRGEQYFGPGTRLTVT.